What follows are 15 T cell receptor beta chains derived from one specimen sequenced in a study of cytomegalovirus exposure and HLA in healthy donors. Use of 60 Vbeta and 13 Jbeta primers characterized the PCR. TCRdb's copy holds only in-frame clones and misses some; the assay was immunoSEQ multiplex PCR. In all, the sample yields about 120,000 clones. The sequenced sample was PBMCs. These receptors were taken from a woman aged 40-49 years in good health and CMV-seropositive.

This chain connects TRBV18 to TRBJ2-7; TRBD2 agrees at 11 bases. Germline CDR1 reads KGHSH; CDR2 reads LQKENI. CDR3 size: 16 residues. Trimming removed 3 bases from V and 1 base from J; junction bases left unmatched: 5. The CDR3: CASSPLPSGRSYEQYF. The CDR3 DNA sequence: TGTGCCAGCTCACCTCTCCCTAGCGGGAGGTCCTACGAGCAGTACTTC.

This chain uses TRBV29-1 with TRBJ1-1; D ambiguous. The germline V gene encodes CDR1 SQVTM and CDR2 ANQGSEA. Trimming left V 1 base short and J 5 bases short, with 17 bases between. This CDR3 is built from 15 residues. Here the CDR3 reads CSVEGGEGSMTEAFF. The CDR3 nucleotides are TGCAGCGTTGAAGGGGGAGAAGGCAGTATGACTGAAGCTTTCTTT.

The V call is TRBV6-1, the J call TRBJ2-1, with TRBD1 as a possible D gene (6 bases). CDR3 size: 13 residues. The V end was cut by 5 bases, the J end by 7 bases, with 12 bases between. CDR1 MNHNS and CDR2 SASEGT come from the germline V gene. CDR3 bases: TGTGCCAGCAGTCTGACAGGCCCAAATGAGCAGTTCTTC. Translation gives CASSLTGPNEQFF.

The chain combines TRBV9 with TRBJ1-6; 10 bases align to TRBD1. Germline values: CDR1 SGDLS, CDR2 YYNGEE. Trimming at V came to 0 bases and at J to 10 bases, leaving 4 bases not matched to a gene. This CDR3 contains 15 residues. CDR3 region: CASSVVGTGASPLHF. CDR3 nucleotides: TGTGCCAGCAGCGTAGTCGGGACAGGGGCCTCACCCCTCCACTTT.

The chain has TRBV28 and TRBJ1-1; D is unclear. V lost 9 bases, J lost 1 base, and 6 bases lay in between. The CDR3 is 11 residues long. Germline assignment: CDR1 MDHEN and CDR2 SYDVKM. The CDR3 is CASRWNTEAFF. Written as DNA, the CDR3 is TGTGCCAGTCGTTGGAACACTGAAGCTTTCTTT.

The genes are TRBV6-1 and TRBJ1-2; a weak D match, TRBD1 (5 bases). V was trimmed by 2 bases and J by 2 bases, leaving 12 bases between them. Looked up from germline, CDR1 is MNHNS and CDR2 is SASEGT. This CDR3 is 15 amino acids long. DNA for the CDR3: TGTGCCAGCAGTGAAAGAACAGGCCAGAACTATGGCTACACCTTC. This gives the protein CASSERTGQNYGYTF.

The chain couples TRBV7-9 to TRBJ2-7; 7 bases match TRBD1. With 2 bases clipped from V and 2 bases from J, the junction kept 3 bases outside the gene matches. CDR3 length: 14 amino acids. Per the germline V gene, CDR1 is SEHNR and CDR2 is FQNEAQ (reference sequence). CDR3 DNA sequence: TGTGCCAGCAGCTTAAGTCAGGGGGCCTACGAGCAGTACTTC. It yields the protein CASSLSQGAYEQYF.

This rearrangement joins TRBV12-1 to TRBJ2-7; TRBD2 reflects the table's D call only, with no check against the DNA. TRBV12-1 is tagged as a pseudogene. The CDR3 contains 15 residues. CDR3 amino acids: CASSRRRPSSYEQYF. CDR3 bases: TGTGCCAGCAGCCGGAGGCGCCCGAGCTCCTACGAGCAGTACTTC.

The genes are TRBV27 and TRBJ1-5, with 7 nucleotides matching TRBD1. CDR3 length: 13 amino acids. Germline assignment: CDR1 MNHEY and CDR2 SMNVEV (reference sequence). Trimming removed 6 bases from V and 7 bases from J; junction bases left unmatched: 6. Written as DNA, the CDR3 is TGTGCCAGCAGAGATGGGACAGCCCAGCCCCAGCATTTT. Amino acid sequence: CASRDGTAQPQHF.

The chain has TRBV30 and TRBJ2-1; 14 bases agree with TRBD2. J lost 8 bases, V lost 1 base, and 7 bases had no gene match. From germline, CDR1 is GTSNPN and CDR2 SVGIG (reference sequence). CDR3 length equals 16 residues. The CDR3 DNA reads TGTGCCTGGAGTGCCGCCGGGACTAGCGGGAGCGATGAGCAGTTCTTC. Its translation: CAWSAAGTSGSDEQFF.

V and J are TRBV9 and TRBJ1-3; D unresolved. The CDR3 length is 16 residues. Germline V gives CDR1 SGDLS, CDR2 YYNGEE. Trimming removed 4 bases at V and 3 bases at J, with 17 bases between. CDR3 amino acids: CASSPAGLTLGNTIYF. The CDR3 coding sequence is TGTGCCAGCAGCCCCGCAGGCCTTACCCTTGGAAACACCATATATTTT.

The J gene is TRBJ2-7, the V gene TRBV19; TRBD1 agrees at 8 bases. Trimming took 3 bases from V and 0 from J; bases not matched to a gene: 4. The CDR3 is made up of 15 amino acids. Germline CDR1 LNHDA, CDR2 SQIVND (reference sequence). The CDR3 here is CASSITGGDSYEQYF. The CDR3 nucleotides are TGTGCCAGTAGTATTACAGGGGGAGACTCCTACGAGCAGTACTTC.

J is TRBJ2-1 and V is TRBV6-1; 10 bases are a match to TRBD2. V lost 4 bases, J lost 8 bases, and 11 bases stayed unmatched. There are 16 residues in the CDR3. Germline V gene data show CDR1 as MNHNS and CDR2 as SASEGT. The CDR3 loop reads CASSAPASGSTDEQFF. As DNA, the CDR3 is TGTGCCAGCAGTGCCCCGGCTAGCGGGAGTACGGATGAGCAGTTCTTC.

The V gene is TRBV2, the J gene TRBJ2-5, with a possible D match to TRBD2 (5 bases). The CDR3 contains 12 residues. Trimming stripped 11 bases from V and 2 bases from J, with 12 bases between. Germline loops: CDR1 SNHLY, CDR2 FYNNEI. The CDR3 protein is CAWLGGQETQYF. CDR3 DNA: TGTGCCTGGCTAGGAGGACAAGAGACCCAGTACTTC. Full variable domain (rest looked up from reference TRBV2 and TRBJ2-5): EPEVTQTPSHQVTQMGQEVILRCVPISNHLYFYWYRQILGQKVEFLVSFYNNEISEKSEIFDDQFSVERPDGSNFTLKIRSTKLEDSAMYFCAWLGGQETQYFGPGTRLLVL.

The CDR3 region is CAWSRDSSEGSPLHF. The CDR3 nucleotides are TGTGCCTGGAGTAGGGACAGTTCAGAGGGTTCACCCCTCCACTTT. The rearrangement links TRBV30 to TRBJ1-6; 7 bases agree with TRBD1. The V segment lost 2 bases and the J segment 9 bases; nucleotides outside the gene matches: 10. The CDR3 covers 15 residues. Germline V gene sequence: CDR1 GTSNPN, CDR2 SVGIG (reference sequence).